The present T cell receptor (beta chain) was sequenced within a study of blood T cell repertoires in COVID-19. Study at large: There were acute and convalescent COVID-19 samples, and they came from the United States, Italy and Spain. The analysed material was cDNA or gDNA that came from T cells, B-cell-depleted T cells, or PBMCs.

CDR3 length equals 18 residues. The junction had 9 bases not matched to a gene; V was cut back by 0 bases and J by 2 bases. From germline, CDR1 is SGHAT and CDR2 FQNNGV. As handled by the study authors: By means of reference gene primer amplification, nucleated cell counts were estimated. Profiled with immunoSEQ multiplex PCR; TCRdb holds only in-frame clones, not every one. That table is the source of V, J and clone size, and D and trimming were worked out from the DNA. The repertoire holds 75,000 to 95,000 clones, with 85% to 90% as singletons. This clone appeared a single time. The chain combines TRBV11-2 with TRBJ2-5; 10 bases are a match to TRBD2. Input material: peripheral blood. This sequence was found in a human donor in a cohort sampled during active COVID-19. In DNA, the CDR3 is TGTGCCAGCAGCTTAGATAAGTTAGGACTAGCGGCACAAGAGACCCAGTACTTC. This gives the protein CASSLDKLGLAAQETQYF.